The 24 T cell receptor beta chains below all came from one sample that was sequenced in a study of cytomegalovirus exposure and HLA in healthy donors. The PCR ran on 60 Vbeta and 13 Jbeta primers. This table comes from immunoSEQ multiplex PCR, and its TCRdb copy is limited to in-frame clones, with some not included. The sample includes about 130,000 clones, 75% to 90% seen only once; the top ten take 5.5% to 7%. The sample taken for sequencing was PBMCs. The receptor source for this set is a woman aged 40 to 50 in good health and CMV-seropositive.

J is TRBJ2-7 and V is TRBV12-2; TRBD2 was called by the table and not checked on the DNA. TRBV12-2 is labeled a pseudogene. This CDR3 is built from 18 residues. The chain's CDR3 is CASRNLGLAGGSSYEQYF. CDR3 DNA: TGTGCAAGTCGCAACCTTGGACTAGCGGGGGGGAGCTCCTACGAGCAGTACTTC.

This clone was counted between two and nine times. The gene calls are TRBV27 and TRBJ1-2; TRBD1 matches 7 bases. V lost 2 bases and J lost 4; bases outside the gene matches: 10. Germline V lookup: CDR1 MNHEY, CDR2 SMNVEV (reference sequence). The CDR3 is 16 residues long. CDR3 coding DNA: TGTGCCAGCAGTTTAACGAGACAGGGTCTCCGCTATGGCTACACCTTC. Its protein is CASSLTRQGLRYGYTF.

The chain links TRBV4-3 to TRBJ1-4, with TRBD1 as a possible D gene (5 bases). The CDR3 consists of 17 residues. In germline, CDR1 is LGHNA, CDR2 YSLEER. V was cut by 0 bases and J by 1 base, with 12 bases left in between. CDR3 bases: TGCGCCAGCAGCCAAGAAGTGCGCGGGGGAACTAATGAAAAACTGTTTTTT. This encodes CASSQEVRGGTNEKLFF.

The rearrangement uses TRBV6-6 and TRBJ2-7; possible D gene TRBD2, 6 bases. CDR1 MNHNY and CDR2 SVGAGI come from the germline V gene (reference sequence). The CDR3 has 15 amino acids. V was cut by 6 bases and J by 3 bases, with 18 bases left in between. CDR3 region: CASRFPTGRGYEQYF. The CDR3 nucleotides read TGTGCCAGCAGATTCCCCACGGGGCGGGGCTACGAGCAGTACTTC.

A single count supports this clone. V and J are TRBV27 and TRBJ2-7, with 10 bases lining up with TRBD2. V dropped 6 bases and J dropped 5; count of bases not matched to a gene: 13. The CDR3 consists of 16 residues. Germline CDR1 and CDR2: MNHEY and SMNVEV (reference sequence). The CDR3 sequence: CASRRQAGGPWNEQYF. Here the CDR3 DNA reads TGTGCCAGCAGAAGACAAGCGGGAGGGCCATGGAACGAGCAGTACTTC.

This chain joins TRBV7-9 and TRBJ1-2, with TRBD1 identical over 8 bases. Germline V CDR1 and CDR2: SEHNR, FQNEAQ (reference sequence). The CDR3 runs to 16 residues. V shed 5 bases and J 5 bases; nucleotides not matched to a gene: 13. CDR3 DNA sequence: TGTGCCAGCAGCCCCCGAAGCCTGGACAGGGAATATGGCTACACCTTC. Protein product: CASSPRSLDREYGYTF.

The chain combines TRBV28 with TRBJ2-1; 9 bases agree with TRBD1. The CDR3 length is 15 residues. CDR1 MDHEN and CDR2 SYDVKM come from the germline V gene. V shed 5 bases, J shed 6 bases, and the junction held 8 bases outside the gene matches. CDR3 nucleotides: TGTGCCAGCAGTCCCACCGTGGACAGGGGCAATGAGCAGTTCTTC. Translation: CASSPTVDRGNEQFF.

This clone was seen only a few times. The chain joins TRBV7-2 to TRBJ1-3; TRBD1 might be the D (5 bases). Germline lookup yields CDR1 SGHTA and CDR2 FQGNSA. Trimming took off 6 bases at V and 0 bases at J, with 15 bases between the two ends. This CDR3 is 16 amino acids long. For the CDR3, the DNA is TGTGCCAGCAGGGGGGGTGGGCTGAACTCTGGAAACACCATATATTTT. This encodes CASRGGGLNSGNTIYF.

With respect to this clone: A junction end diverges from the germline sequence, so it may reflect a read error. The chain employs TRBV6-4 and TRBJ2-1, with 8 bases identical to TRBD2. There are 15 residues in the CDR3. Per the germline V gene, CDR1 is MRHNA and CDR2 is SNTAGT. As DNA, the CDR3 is TGTGCCAGCAGTGAGACGGGAGGGTCCTTCAATGAGCAGTTCTTC. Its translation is CASSETGGSFNEQFF.

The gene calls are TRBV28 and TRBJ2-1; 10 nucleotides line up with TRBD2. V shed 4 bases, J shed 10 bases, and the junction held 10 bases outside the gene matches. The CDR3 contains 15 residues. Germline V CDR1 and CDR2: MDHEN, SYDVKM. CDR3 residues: CASSSRAGTSEEQFF. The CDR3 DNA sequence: TGTGCCAGCAGTTCCCGGGCCGGGACTAGCGAAGAGCAGTTCTTC.

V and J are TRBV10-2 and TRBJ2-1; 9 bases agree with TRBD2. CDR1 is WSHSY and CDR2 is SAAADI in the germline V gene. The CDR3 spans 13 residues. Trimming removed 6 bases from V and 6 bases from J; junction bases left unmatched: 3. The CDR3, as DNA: TGCGCCAGCAGGGGACTAGCCTTCAATGAGCAGTTCTTC. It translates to CASRGLAFNEQFF.

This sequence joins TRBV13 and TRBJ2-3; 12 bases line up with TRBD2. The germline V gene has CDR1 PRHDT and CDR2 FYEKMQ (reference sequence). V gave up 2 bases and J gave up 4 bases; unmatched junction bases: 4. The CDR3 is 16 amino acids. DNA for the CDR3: TGTGCCAGCAGCTTAAAGACTAGCGGGAGCGCAGATACGCAGTATTTT. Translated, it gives CASSLKTSGSADTQYF. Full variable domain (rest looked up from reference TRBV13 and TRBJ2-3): AAGVIQSPRHLIKEKRETATLKCYPIPRHDTVYWYQQGPGQDPQFLISFYEKMQSDKGSIPDRFSAQQFSDYHSELNMSSLELGDSALYFCASSLKTSGSADTQYFGPGTRLTVL.

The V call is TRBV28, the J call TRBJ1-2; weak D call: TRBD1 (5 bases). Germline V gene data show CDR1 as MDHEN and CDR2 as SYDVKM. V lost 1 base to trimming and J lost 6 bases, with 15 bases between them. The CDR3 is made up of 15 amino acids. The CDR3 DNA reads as TGTGCCAGCAGTTTATATTGGACGGCAGGGAATGGCTACACCTTC. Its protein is CASSLYWTAGNGYTF.

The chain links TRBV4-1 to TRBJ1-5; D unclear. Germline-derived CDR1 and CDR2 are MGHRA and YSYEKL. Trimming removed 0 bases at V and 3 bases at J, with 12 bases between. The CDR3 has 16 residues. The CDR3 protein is CASSQEITLNNQPQHF. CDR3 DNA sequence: TGCGCCAGCAGCCAAGAAATTACTCTGAACAATCAGCCCCAGCATTTT.

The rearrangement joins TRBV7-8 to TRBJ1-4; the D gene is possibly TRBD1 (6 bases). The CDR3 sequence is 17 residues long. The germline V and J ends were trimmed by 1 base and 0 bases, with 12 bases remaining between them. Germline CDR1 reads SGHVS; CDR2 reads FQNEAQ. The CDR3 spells CASSLGRQEATNEKLFF. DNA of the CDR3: TGTGCCAGCAGCTTAGGGAGACAGGAGGCAACTAATGAAAAACTGTTTTTT.

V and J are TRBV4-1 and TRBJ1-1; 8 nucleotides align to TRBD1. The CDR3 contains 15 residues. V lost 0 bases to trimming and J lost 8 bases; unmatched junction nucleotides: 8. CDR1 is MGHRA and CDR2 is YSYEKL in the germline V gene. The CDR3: CASSQELPGGEEAFF. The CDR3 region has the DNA TGCGCCAGCAGCCAAGAGCTTCCAGGGGGCGAAGAAGCTTTCTTT.

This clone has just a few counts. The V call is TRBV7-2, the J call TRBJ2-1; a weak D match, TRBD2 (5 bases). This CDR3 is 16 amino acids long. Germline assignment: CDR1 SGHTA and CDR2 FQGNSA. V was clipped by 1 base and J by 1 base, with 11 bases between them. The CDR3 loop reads CASSLEVGESYNEQFF. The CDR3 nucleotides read TGTGCCAGCAGCTTAGAGGTGGGAGAATCCTACAATGAGCAGTTCTTC.

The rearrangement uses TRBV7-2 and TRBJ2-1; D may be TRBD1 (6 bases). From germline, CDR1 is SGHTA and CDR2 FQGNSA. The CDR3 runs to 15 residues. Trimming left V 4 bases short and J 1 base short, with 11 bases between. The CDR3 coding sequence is TGTGCCAGCAGCTCACCCCAGGGGTCCTACAATGAGCAGTTCTTC. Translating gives CASSSPQGSYNEQFF.

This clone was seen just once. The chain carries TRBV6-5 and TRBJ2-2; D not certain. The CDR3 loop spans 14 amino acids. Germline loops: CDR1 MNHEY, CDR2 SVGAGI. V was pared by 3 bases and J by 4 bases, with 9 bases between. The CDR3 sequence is CASSYFSGTGELFF. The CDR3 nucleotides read TGTGCCAGCAGTTATTTTTCGGGCACCGGGGAGCTGTTTTTT.

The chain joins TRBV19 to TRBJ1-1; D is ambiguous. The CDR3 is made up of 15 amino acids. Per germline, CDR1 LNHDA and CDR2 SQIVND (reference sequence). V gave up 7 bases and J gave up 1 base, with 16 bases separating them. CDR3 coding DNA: TGTGCCAGTAAAACGGTCGAGAGTAAGAACACTGAAGCTTTCTTT. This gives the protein CASKTVESKNTEAFF. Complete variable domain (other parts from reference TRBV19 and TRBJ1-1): DGGITQSPKYLFRKEGQNVTLSCEQNLNHDAMYWYRQDPGQGLRLIYYSQIVNDFQKGDIAEGYSVSREKKESFPLTVTSAQKNPTAFYLCASKTVESKNTEAFFGQGTRLTVV.

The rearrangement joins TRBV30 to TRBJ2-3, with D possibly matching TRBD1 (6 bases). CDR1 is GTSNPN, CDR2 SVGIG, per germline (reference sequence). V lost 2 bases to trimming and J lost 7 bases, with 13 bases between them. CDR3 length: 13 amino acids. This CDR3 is CAWSPPGQYTQYF. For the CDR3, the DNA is TGTGCCTGGAGTCCCCCGGGACAATATACGCAGTATTTT.

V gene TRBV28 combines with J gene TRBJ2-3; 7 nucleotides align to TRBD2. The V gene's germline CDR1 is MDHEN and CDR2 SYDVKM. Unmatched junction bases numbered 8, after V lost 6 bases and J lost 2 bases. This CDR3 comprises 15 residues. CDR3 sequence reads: CASSQGTTATDTQYF. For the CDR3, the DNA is TGTGCCAGCAGCCAAGGGACTACCGCCACAGATACGCAGTATTTT.

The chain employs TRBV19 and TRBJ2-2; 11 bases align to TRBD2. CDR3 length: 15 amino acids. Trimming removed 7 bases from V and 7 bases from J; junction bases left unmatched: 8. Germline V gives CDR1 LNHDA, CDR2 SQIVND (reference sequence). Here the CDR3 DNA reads TGTGCCAGTATGGCTAGCGGGGGGATGGGCGGGGAGCTGTTTTTT. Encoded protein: CASMASGGMGGELFF.

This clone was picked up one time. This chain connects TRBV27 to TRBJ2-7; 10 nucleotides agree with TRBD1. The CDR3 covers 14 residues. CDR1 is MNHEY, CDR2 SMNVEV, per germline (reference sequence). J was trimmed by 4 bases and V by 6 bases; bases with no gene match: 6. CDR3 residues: CASRLTGGGYEQYF. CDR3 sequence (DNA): TGTGCCAGCAGACTGACAGGGGGCGGGTACGAGCAGTACTTC.